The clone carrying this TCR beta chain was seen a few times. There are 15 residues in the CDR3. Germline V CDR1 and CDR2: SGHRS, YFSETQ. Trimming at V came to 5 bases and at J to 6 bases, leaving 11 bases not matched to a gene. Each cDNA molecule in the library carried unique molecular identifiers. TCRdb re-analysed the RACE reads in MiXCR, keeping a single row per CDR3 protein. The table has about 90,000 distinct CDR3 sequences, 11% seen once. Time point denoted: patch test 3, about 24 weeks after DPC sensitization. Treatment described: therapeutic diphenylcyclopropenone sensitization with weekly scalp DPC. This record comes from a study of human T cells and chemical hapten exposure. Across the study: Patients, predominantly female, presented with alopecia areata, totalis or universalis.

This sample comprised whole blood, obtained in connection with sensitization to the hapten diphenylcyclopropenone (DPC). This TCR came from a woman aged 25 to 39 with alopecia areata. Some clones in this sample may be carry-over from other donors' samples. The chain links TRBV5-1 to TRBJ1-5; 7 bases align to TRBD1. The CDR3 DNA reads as TGCGCCAGCAGTCCACAGGGGAACGTCGGTCAGCCCCAGCATTTT. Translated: CASSPQGNVGQPQHF.